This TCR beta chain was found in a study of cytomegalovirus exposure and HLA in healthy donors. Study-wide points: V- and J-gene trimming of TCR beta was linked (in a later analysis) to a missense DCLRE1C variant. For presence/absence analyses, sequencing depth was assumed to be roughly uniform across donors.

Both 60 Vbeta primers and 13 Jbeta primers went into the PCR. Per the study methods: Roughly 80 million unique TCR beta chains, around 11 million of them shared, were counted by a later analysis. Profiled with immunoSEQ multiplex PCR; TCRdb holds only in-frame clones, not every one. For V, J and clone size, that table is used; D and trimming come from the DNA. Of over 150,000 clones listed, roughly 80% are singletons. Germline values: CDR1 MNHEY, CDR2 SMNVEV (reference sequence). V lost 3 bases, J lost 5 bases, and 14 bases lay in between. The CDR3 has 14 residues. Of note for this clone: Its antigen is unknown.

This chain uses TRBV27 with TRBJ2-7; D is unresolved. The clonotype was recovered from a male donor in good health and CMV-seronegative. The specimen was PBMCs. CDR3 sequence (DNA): TGTGCCAGCAGTTTTCACCCAGGTGGTAACGAGCAGTACTTC. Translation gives CASSFHPGGNEQYF.